This entry features one T cell receptor beta chain sequence. The sample is drawn from a study of blood T cell repertoires in COVID-19. Looking at the study overall: Material from acute and convalescent COVID-19 was sourced from the United States, Italy and Spain. Nucleic acid was either cDNA or gDNA, and it came from T cells, B-cell-depleted T cells, or PBMCs.

V was shortened by 6 bases and J by 5 bases, with 19 bases between the two germline ends. Germline V gene lookup returns CDR1 LGHNA and CDR2 YNFKEQ. The CDR3 consists of 15 residues. In the authors' workflow: Researchers report that nucleated cell counts were estimated from reference gene primer amplification. The protocol was immunoSEQ multiplex PCR, while the TCRdb copy is restricted to in-frame clones and leaves out a portion. The V and J calls and the clone size are those of that table, but D and trimming were determined from the DNA. The repertoire holds approximately 220,000 clones, 80% to 85% seen once, with 25% to 35% in the top ten.

The source is a man in his forties or fifties with acute or convalescent COVID-19. Material: peripheral blood. The gene calls are TRBV4-2 and TRBJ1-1; possibly TRBD1 for D (6 bases). CDR3: CASSTETGLMTEAFF. The CDR3 DNA sequence: TGTGCCAGCAGTACCGAAACAGGGTTAATGACTGAAGCTTTCTTT.